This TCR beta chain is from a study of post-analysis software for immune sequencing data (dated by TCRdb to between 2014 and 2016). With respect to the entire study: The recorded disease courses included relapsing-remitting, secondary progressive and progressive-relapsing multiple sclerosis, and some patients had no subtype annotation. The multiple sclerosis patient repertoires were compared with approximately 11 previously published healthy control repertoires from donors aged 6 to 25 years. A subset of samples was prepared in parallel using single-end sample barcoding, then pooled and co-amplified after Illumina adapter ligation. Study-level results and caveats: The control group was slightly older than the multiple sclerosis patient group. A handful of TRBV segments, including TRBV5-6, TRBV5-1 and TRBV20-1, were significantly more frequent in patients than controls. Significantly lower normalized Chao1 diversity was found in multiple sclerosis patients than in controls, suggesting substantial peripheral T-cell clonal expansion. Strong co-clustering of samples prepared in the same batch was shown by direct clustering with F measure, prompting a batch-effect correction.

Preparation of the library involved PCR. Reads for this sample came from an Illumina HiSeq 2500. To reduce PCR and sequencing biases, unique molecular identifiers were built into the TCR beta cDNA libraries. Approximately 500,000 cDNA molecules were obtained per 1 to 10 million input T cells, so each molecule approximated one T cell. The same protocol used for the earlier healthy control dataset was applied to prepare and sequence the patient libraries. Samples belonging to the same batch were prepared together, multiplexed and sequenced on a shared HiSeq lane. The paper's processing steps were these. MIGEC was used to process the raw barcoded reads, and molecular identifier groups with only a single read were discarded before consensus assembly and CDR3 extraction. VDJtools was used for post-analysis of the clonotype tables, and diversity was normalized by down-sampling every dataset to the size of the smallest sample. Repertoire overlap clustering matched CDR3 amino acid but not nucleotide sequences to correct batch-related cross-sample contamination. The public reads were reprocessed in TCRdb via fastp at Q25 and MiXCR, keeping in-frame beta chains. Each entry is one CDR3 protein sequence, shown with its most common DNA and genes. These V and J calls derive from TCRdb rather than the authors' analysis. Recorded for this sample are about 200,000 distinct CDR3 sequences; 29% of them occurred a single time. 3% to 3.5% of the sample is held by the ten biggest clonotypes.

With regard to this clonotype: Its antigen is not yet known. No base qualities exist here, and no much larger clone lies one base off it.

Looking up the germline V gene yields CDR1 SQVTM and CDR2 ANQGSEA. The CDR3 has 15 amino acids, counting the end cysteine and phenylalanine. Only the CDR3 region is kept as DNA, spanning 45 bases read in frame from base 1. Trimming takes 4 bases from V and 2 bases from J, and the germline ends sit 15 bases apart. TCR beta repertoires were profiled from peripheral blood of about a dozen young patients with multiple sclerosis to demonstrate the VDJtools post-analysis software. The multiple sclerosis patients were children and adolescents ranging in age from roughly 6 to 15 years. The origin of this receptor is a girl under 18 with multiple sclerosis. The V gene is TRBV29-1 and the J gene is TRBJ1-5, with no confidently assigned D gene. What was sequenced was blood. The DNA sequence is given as TGCAGCGTTGGAGACGGACTCTTGGGCAATCAGCCCCAGCATTTT. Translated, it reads CSVGDGLLGNQPQHF.